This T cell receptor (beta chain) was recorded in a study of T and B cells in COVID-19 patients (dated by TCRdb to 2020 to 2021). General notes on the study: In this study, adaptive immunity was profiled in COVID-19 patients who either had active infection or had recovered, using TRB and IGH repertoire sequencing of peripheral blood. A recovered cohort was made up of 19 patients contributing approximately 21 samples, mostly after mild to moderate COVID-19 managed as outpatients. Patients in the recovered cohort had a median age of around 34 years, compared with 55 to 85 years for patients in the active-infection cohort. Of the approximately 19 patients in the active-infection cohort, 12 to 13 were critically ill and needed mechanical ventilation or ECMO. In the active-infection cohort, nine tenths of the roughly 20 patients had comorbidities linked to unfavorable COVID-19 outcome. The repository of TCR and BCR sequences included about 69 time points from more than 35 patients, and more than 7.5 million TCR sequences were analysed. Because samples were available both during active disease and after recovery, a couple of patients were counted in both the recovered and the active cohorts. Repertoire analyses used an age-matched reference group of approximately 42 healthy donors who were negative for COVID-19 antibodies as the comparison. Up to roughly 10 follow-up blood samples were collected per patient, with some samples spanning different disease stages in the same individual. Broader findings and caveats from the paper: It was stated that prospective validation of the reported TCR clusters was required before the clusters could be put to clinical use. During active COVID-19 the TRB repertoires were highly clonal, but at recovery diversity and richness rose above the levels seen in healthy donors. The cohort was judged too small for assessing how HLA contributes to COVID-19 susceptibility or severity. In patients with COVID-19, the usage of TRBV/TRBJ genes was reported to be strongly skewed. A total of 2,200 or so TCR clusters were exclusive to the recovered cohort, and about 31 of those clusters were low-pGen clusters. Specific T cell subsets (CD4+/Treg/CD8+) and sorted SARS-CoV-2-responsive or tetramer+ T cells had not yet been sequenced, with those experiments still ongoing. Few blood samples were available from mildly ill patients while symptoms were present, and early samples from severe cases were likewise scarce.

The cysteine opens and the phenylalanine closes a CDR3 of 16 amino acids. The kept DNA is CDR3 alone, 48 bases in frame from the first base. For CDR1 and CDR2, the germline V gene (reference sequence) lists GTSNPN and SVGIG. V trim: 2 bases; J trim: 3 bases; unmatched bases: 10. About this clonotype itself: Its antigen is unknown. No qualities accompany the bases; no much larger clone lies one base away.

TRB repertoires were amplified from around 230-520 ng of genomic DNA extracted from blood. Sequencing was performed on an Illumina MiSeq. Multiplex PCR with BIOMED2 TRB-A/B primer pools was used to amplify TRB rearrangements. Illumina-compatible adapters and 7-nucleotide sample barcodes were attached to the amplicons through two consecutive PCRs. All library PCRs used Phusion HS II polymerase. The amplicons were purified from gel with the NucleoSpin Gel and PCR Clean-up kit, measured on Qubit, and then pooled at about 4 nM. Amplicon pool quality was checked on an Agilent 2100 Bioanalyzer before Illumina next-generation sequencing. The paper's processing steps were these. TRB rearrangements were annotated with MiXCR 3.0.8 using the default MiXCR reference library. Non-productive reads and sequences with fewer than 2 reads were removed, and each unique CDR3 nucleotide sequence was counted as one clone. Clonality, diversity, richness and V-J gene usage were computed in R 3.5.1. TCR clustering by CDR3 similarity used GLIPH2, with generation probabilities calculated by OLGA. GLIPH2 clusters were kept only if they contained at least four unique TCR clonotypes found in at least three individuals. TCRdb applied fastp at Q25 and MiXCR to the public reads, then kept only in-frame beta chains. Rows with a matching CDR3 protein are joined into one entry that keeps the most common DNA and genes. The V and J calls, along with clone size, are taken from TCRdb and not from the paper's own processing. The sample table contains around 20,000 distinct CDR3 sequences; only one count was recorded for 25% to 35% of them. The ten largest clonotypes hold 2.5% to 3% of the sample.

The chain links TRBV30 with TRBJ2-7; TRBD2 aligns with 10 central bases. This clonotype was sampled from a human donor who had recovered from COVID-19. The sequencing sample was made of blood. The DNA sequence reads TGTGCCTGGAGTTTATTTAGCGGGAGGTTGCTCTACGAGCAGTACTTC. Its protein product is CAWSLFSGRLLYEQYF.